Listed below are T cell receptor beta chains from one sample, sequenced in a study of T cell repertoires in cytomegalovirus infection. MiXCR, run by TCRdb on the reads, gives a single entry per CDR3 protein. The table lists around 770,000 distinct CDR3 sequences, roughly 29% of them singletons, with around 13% in the top ten. These receptors lack a known antigen. Sequenced here: cultured CD8+ T cells from PBMCs, sampled from culture after CMV antigen stimulation. The receptors originated from a human donor in good health (CMV status not recorded). Some clones in this sample may be carry-over from other donors' samples. CDR3s include the opening cysteine and the closing phenylalanine or tryptophan. Fields, in order: V gene, clone size, D gene, J gene, CDR3 DNA, CDR3 protein. The D gene is left open where the match is weak. Clone size is not always given. Where it is, it says once, few, many or a class for expanded clones.

>TRBV9|NA|NA|TRBJ1-3
TGTGCCAGCAGCGTAGAAGGATACGGAAACACCATATATTTT
CASSVEGYGNTIYF
>TRBV29-1|NA|NA|TRBJ2-5
TGCAGCGTTTTCGGGAGCTTACAAGAGACCCAGTACTTC
CSVFGSLQETQYF
>TRBV18|NA|NA|TRBJ1-1
TGTGCCAGCTCACCAACCGCGGATTTCTACAGCTTGAACACTGAAGCTTTCTTT
CASSPTADFYSLNTEAFF
>TRBV7-9|NA|TRBD1|TRBJ1-2
TGTGCCAGCAGGCGACCGGGACAGGTCTATGGCTACACCTTC
CASRRPGQVYGYTF
>TRBV6-6|NA|NA|TRBJ1-5
TGTGCCACCAACGGGGGCTGGCAGCCCCAGCATTTT
CATNGGWQPQHF
>TRBV15|few|TRBD1|TRBJ2-4
TGTGCCACCAGTAACCGGGACAGGGGGCTTTTTATTCAGTACTTC
CATSNRDRGLFIQYF
>TRBV27|NA|TRBD1|TRBJ2-7
TGTGCCAGCAGTACCCGGCAGGGGGCCTTTTCTCTCGGGCAGTACTTC
CASSTRQGAFSLGQYF
>TRBV7-8|few|TRBD2|TRBJ2-1
TGTGCCAGCAGCTTAGATCTTAGCGGGGGGAATTATGAGCAGTTCTTC
CASSLDLSGGNYEQFF
>TRBV6-1|NA|TRBD2|TRBJ2-3
TGTGCCAGCAGTGAAGCGCTACTGCGGGGGGCCTCCACAGATACGCAGTATTTT
CASSEALLRGASTDTQYF
>TRBV12-3/TRBV12-4|few|NA|TRBJ1-1
TGTGCCAGCATTCTATGGGGGGGATTTGAAGCTTTCTTT
CASILWGGFEAFF
>TRBV3-1|NA|NA|TRBJ2-5
TGTGCCAGCAGCGGCTGGGAGCTCTTCGGGACCCAGTACTTC
CASSGWELFGTQYF
>TRBV27|NA|NA|TRBJ1-3
TGTGCCAACACAGGATACTCTGGAAACACCATATATTTT
CANTGYSGNTIYF
>TRBV20-1|NA|NA|TRBJ1-2
TGCAGTGCTAGAGAATGGGGGCTTTATGGCTGCACCTTC
CSAREWGLYGCTF
>TRBV2|NA|NA|TRBJ2-1
TGTGCCAGCATTCTATCTGCGGAGCAGTTCTTC
CASILSAEQFF
>TRBV4-3|NA|NA|TRBJ1-2
TGCGCCAGCAGCCAAGATTTGGGGGGGCGTTTCCATGGCTACACCTTC
CASSQDLGGRFHGYTF
>TRBV29-1|NA|TRBD1|TRBJ2-7
TGCAGCGTTGAAGCTCGAGGACAGGGACCATACGAGCAGTACTTC
CSVEARGQGPYEQYF
>TRBV7-9|many|NA|TRBJ2-1
TGTGCCAGCAGCTTCTCGTTGGCGGGACAATACTACAATGAGCAGTTCTTC
CASSFSLAGQYYNEQFF
>TRBV6-2/TRBV6-3|NA|TRBD1|TRBJ1-2
TGTGCCAGCAGTTCCCCGGACAGGGCGAGCTACTACTATGGCTACACCTTC
CASSSPDRASYYYGYTF
>TRBV7-9|few|NA|TRBJ1-2
TGTGCCAGCAGCTTGGACAAGAACTATGGCTACACCTTC
CASSLDKNYGYTF
>TRBV5-6|few|TRBD1|TRBJ1-5
TGTGCCAGCAGTTTTGCAGGGGGAAATAGCAATCAGCCCCAGCATTTT
CASSFAGGNSNQPQHF
>TRBV2|NA|NA|TRBJ2-3
TGTGCCAGCAGTGGAAGTAACACAGATACGCAGTATTTT
CASSGSNTDTQYF
>TRBV7-2|NA|NA|TRBJ1-2
TGTGTCAGTCCGGGAGGGCCCTCTAACTATGGCTACACCTTC
CVSPGGPSNYGYTF
>TRBV6-2/TRBV6-3|NA|NA|TRBJ1-2
TGTGCCAGCAGTTATGCCTCGATGGGGAATGGCTGCACCTTC
CASSYASMGNGCTF
>TRBV6-1|NA|NA|TRBJ2-1
TGTGCCAGCAGTGTATACAGCTACAATGAGCAGTTCTTC
CASSVYSYNEQFF
>TRBV7-8|many|NA|TRBJ2-5
TGTGCCAGCAGCTTTAGTGGGGGGGCCGGAGAGACCCAGTACTTC
CASSFSGGAGETQYF
>TRBV7-8|few|NA|TRBJ2-1
TGTGCCAGCACCCGACCCTCGACAGGAAGTTATACCTACAATGAGCAGTTCTTC
CASTRPSTGSYTYNEQFF
>TRBV4-2|NA|NA|TRBJ1-2
TGTGCCAGCAGCCAAGAGGGCGGGGGGACGGGCTACACCTTC
CASSQEGGGTGYTF
>TRBV7-4|NA|NA|TRBJ2-2
TGTGCCAGCAGCTCCCGTTCGGTTGACACCGGGGAGCTGTTTTTT
CASSSRSVDTGELFF
>TRBV2|NA|NA|TRBJ1-2
TGTGCCACCGTTATCAGAGGTGGCTACACCTTC
CATVIRGGYTF
>TRBV27|NA|NA|TRBJ2-5
TGTGCCAGCAGTTCCCAAGACGGGCGGGAGACCCAGTACTTC
CASSSQDGRETQYF
>TRBV6-1|few|TRBD2|TRBJ2-1
TGTGCCAGCAGTGACTACATTACTAGCGGGGGAATAAATGAGCAGTTCTTC
CASSDYITSGGINEQFF
>TRBV7-4|NA|NA|TRBJ1-2
TGTGCCAACAGCTTAGAACCCGGGGACTATGGCTACACCTTC
CANSLEPGDYGYTF
>TRBV6-1|many|NA|TRBJ2-7
TGTGCCAGCCCCATAGGGCCGAGCTCCTACGAGCAGTACTTC
CASPIGPSSYEQYF
>TRBV11-2|NA|TRBD2|TRBJ2-1
TGTGCCAGCAGCTTATCGGGGGGGAAGCAGTTCTTC
CASSLSGGKQFF
>TRBV9|NA|NA|TRBJ1-6
TGTGCCAGCAGCGGTCAGAGCTCCTATAATTCACCCCTCCACTTT
CASSGQSSYNSPLHF
>TRBV7-6|NA|NA|TRBJ1-4
TGTGCCAGCAGTCCAGAATTTGCAACTAATGAAAAACTGTTTTTT
CASSPEFATNEKLFF